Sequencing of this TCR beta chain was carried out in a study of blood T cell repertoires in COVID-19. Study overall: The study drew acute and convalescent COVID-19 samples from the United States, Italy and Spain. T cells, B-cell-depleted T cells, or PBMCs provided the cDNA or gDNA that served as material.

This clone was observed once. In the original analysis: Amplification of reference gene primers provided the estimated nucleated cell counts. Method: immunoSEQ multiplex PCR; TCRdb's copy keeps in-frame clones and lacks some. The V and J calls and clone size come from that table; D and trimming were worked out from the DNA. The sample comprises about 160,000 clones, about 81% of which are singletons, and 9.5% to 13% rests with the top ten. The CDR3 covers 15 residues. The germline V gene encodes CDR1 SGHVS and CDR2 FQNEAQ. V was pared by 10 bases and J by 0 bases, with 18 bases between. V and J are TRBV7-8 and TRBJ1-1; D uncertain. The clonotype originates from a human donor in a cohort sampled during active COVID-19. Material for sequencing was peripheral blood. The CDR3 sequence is CATIVSEGVNTEAFF. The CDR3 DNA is TGTGCCACCATTGTTTCGGAGGGTGTGAACACTGAAGCTTTCTTT. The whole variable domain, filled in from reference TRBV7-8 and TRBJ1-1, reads GAGVSQSPRYKVAKRGQDVALRCDPISGHVSLFWYQQALGQGPEFLTYFQNEAQLDKSGLPSDRFFAERPEGSVSTLKIQRTQQEDSAVYLCATIVSEGVNTEAFFGQGTRLTVV.